The rows below give T cell receptor beta chains drawn from one sample of a study of blood T cell repertoires in COVID-19. Method: immunoSEQ multiplex PCR; TCRdb's copy keeps in-frame clones and lacks some. The sample carries just over 300,000 clones, approximately 85% recorded once. The specimen was PBMCs or T cells enriched from blood (not recorded which). The source is a man aged 25 to 40 who had recovered from COVID-19. CDR3s include the opening cysteine and the closing phenylalanine or tryptophan. The order of the fields is clone size, V gene, J gene, CDR3 protein. Expanded clones get a size class; other rows say once, few or many, or leave the size out.

abundance: .
v_gene: TRBV12-3/TRBV12-4
j_gene: TRBJ2-7
CDR3aa: CASSLGTSGEQYF

abundance: .
v_gene: TRBV19
j_gene: TRBJ1-5
CDR3aa: CASSIRLQPQHF

abundance: .
v_gene: TRBV29-1
j_gene: TRBJ2-7
CDR3aa: CSVIKGRSEQYF

abundance: .
v_gene: TRBV6-5
j_gene: TRBJ2-7
CDR3aa: CASSYMGLDGLEQYF

abundance: .
v_gene: TRBV5-1
j_gene: TRBJ1-2
CDR3aa: CASSSGSRLNYGYTF

abundance: once
v_gene: TRBV13
j_gene: TRBJ1-2
CDR3aa: CASSVTGIKDYTF

abundance: .
v_gene: TRBV2
j_gene: TRBJ2-5
CDR3aa: CASSETTVQETQYF

abundance: .
v_gene: TRBV7-6
j_gene: TRBJ2-3
CDR3aa: CASSLFGDRLADTQYF

abundance: .
v_gene: TRBV4-3
j_gene: TRBJ1-6
CDR3aa: CASSQVFGRGNSPLHF

abundance: .
v_gene: TRBV6-4
j_gene: TRBJ2-3
CDR3aa: CASSPRGSTDTQYF

abundance: few
v_gene: TRBV5-1
j_gene: TRBJ1-3
CDR3aa: CASSSRQASGNTIYF

abundance: .
v_gene: TRBV9
j_gene: TRBJ1-5
CDR3aa: CASSPTPDRNQPQHF

abundance: .
v_gene: TRBV6-1
j_gene: TRBJ2-3
CDR3aa: CASSEGDSSDTQYF

abundance: few
v_gene: TRBV7-9
j_gene: TRBJ1-3
CDR3aa: CASSSTKDTIYF

abundance: .
v_gene: TRBV19
j_gene: TRBJ1-6
CDR3aa: CASQGSYNSPLHF

abundance: few
v_gene: TRBV20-1
j_gene: TRBJ2-5
CDR3aa: CSASPGRETQYF

abundance: .
v_gene: TRBV7-2
j_gene: TRBJ1-2
CDR3aa: CASITDRTSTYGYTF

abundance: .
v_gene: TRBV30
j_gene: TRBJ2-1
CDR3aa: CAWSGLAGYNEQFF

abundance: .
v_gene: TRBV7-9
j_gene: TRBJ1-6
CDR3aa: CASSLEPGTGNSPLHF

abundance: .
v_gene: TRBV9
j_gene: TRBJ1-3
CDR3aa: CARAGGSGNTIYF

abundance: .
v_gene: TRBV4-2
j_gene: TRBJ1-2
CDR3aa: CASSQDVTGASYGYTF

abundance: .
v_gene: TRBV6-5
j_gene: TRBJ2-3
CDR3aa: CASRPDWASTDTQYF

abundance: .
v_gene: TRBV29-1
j_gene: TRBJ2-1
CDR3aa: CSVRQRLNNEQFF

abundance: .
v_gene: TRBV7-2
j_gene: TRBJ1-2
CDR3aa: CASSLPAAPNYGYTF

abundance: .
v_gene: TRBV5-4
j_gene: TRBJ1-4
CDR3aa: CASSRSGGQGKLFF

abundance: once
v_gene: TRBV4-1
j_gene: TRBJ2-1
CDR3aa: CASSQEGEVQGSYNEQFF

abundance: .
v_gene: TRBV24-1
j_gene: TRBJ2-5
CDR3aa: CATGARQGALETQYF

abundance: .
v_gene: TRBV19
j_gene: TRBJ1-2
CDR3aa: CASSIRDRGNYGYTF

abundance: .
v_gene: TRBV5-5
j_gene: TRBJ2-7
CDR3aa: CASSFGLAEGYEQYF

abundance: .
v_gene: TRBV7-2
j_gene: TRBJ1-6
CDR3aa: CASSLQGSYNSPLHF

abundance: .
v_gene: TRBV9
j_gene: TRBJ1-2
CDR3aa: CASSITGGSGYTF

abundance: .
v_gene: TRBV4-3
j_gene: TRBJ1-1
CDR3aa: CASSQDTGGIEAFF

abundance: .
v_gene: TRBV5-1
j_gene: TRBJ2-7
CDR3aa: CASQKNPEVTEQYF

abundance: .
v_gene: TRBV5-8
j_gene: TRBJ1-4
CDR3aa: CASSLGQINEKLFF

abundance: .
v_gene: TRBV29-1
j_gene: TRBJ1-2
CDR3aa: CSVHRDPGYTF

abundance: .
v_gene: TRBV4-1
j_gene: TRBJ1-4
CDR3aa: CASSLTSRGGKLFF

abundance: .
v_gene: TRBV27
j_gene: TRBJ1-1
CDR3aa: CASTPKYRGNTEAFF

abundance: .
v_gene: TRBV20-1
j_gene: TRBJ2-7
CDR3aa: CSAGRVYEQYF

abundance: .
v_gene: TRBV9
j_gene: TRBJ1-2
CDR3aa: CASMRGGYGYTF

abundance: .
v_gene: TRBV5-5
j_gene: TRBJ1-1
CDR3aa: CASSGLFQGFEAGGTFF

abundance: .
v_gene: TRBV6-5
j_gene: TRBJ1-5
CDR3aa: CASRRGNQPQHF

abundance: .
v_gene: TRBV5-5
j_gene: TRBJ2-3
CDR3aa: CASSFRTDSTDTQYF

abundance: .
v_gene: TRBV2
j_gene: TRBJ2-2
CDR3aa: CASSDRTGGTGELFF

abundance: once
v_gene: TRBV6-6
j_gene: TRBJ1-3
CDR3aa: CASSLGWSGNTIYF

abundance: .
v_gene: TRBV7-3
j_gene: TRBJ1-1
CDR3aa: CASSPRAGTEAFF

abundance: .
v_gene: TRBV30
j_gene: TRBJ1-3
CDR3aa: CAWQTGSLSGNTIYF

abundance: once
v_gene: TRBV27
j_gene: TRBJ2-1
CDR3aa: CASSPGRIYEQFF